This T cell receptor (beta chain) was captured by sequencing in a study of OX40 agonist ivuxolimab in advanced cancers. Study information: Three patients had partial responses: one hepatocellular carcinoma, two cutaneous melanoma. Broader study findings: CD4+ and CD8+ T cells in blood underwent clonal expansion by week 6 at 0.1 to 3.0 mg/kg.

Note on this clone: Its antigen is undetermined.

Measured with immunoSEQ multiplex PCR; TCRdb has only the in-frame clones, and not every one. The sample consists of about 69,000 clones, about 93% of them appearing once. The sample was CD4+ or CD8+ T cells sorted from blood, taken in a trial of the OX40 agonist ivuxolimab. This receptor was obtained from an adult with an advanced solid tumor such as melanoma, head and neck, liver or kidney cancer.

The CDR3 DNA reads as TGCGCCAGCAGATGGCAAGTTACCGATGAGCAGTTCTTC. Protein: CASRWQVTDEQFF. The chain carries TRBV5-1 and TRBJ2-1; D is unclear. The CDR3 is made up of 13 amino acids. The germline V gene encodes CDR1 SGHRS and CDR2 YFSETQ. Trimming took 5 bases from V and 8 from J, leaving 14 bases between them. The full variable domain, in which reference TRBV5-1 and TRBJ2-1 provide the parts outside the CDR3, is KAGVTQTPRYLIKTRGQQVTLSCSPISGHRSVSWYQQTPGQGLQFLFEYFSETQRNKGNFPGRFSGRQFSNSRSEMNVSTLELGDSALYLCASRWQVTDEQFFGPGTRLTVL.